This TCR beta chain was obtained from a study of blood T cell repertoires in COVID-19. Turning to the study itself: Acute and convalescent COVID-19 samples came from the United States, Italy and Spain. Sources were T cells, B-cell-depleted T cells, or PBMCs; the material itself was cDNA or gDNA.

The junction had 5 bases not matched to a gene; V was cut back by 3 bases and J by 4 bases. The CDR3 is 16 residues long. Germline V lookup: CDR1 SGDLS, CDR2 YYNGEE. Repertoires were generated with immunoSEQ multiplex PCR, while TCRdb's copy carries only in-frame clones and drops some. The sample has about 69,000 clones, roughly 87% seen once. The chain uses TRBV9 and TRBJ2-1, with 12 bases fitting TRBD2. The sample was peripheral blood. The receptor's source is an older man with acute or convalescent COVID-19. The CDR3 region is CASSARLAGAYNEQFF. The CDR3 nucleotides are TGTGCCAGCAGCGCCCGACTAGCGGGAGCGTACAATGAGCAGTTCTTC.